This is a list of T cell receptor beta chains from one sample in a study of identical twins. MiXCR, applied by TCRdb to the 5' RACE reads, yields one record per CDR3 protein. The sample contains 300,000 to 350,000 distinct CDR3 sequences, around 12% of which appear only once. These records were also assigned to another study, of yellow fever vaccine responses in identical twins.

Sequencing was done on a sample of CD8+ T cells sorted from blood. Receptors were obtained from a woman in her late teens or twenties in good health. CDR3s include the opening cysteine and the closing phenylalanine or tryptophan. A D gene is named only where the DNA matches it firmly. Clone size, where shown, is once, few, many, or a class for clones that have expanded.

v_gene: TRBV13
j_gene: TRBJ2-3
d_gene: TRBD2
abundance: .
CDR3aa: CASSSLGREGSTDTQYF
CDR3nt: TGTGCCAGCAGCTCCCTTGGGCGGGAGGGGAGCACAGATACGCAGTATTTT

v_gene: TRBV7-3
j_gene: TRBJ2-3
d_gene: TRBD2
abundance: .
CDR3aa: CASSLGLAGVDTQYF
CDR3nt: TGTGCCAGCAGCCTAGGACTAGCGGGAGTGGATACGCAGTATTTT

v_gene: TRBV12-3/TRBV12-4
j_gene: TRBJ2-1
d_gene: .
abundance: many
CDR3aa: CASSLGDHGTSNEQFF
CDR3nt: TGTGCCAGCAGTTTAGGAGATCACGGAACTAGCAATGAGCAGTTCTTC

v_gene: TRBV27
j_gene: TRBJ2-5
d_gene: .
abundance: few
CDR3aa: CASRGSVSEETQYF
CDR3nt: TGTGCCAGCCGGGGTTCGGTGAGTGAAGAGACCCAGTACTTC

v_gene: TRBV4-1
j_gene: TRBJ2-5
d_gene: .
abundance: few
CDR3aa: CASSQDIGETETQYF
CDR3nt: TGCGCCAGCAGCCAAGACATCGGGGAAACAGAGACCCAGTACTTC

v_gene: TRBV7-8
j_gene: TRBJ2-3
d_gene: TRBD1
abundance: .
CDR3aa: CASSPTGYEDTQYF
CDR3nt: TGTGCCAGCAGCCCGACAGGGTATGAGGATACGCAGTATTTT

v_gene: TRBV4-1
j_gene: TRBJ1-1
d_gene: .
abundance: .
CDR3aa: CASSQVIGQNTEAFF
CDR3nt: TGCGCCAGCAGCCAAGTTATAGGCCAGAACACTGAAGCTTTCTTT

v_gene: TRBV5-1
j_gene: TRBJ2-1
d_gene: .
abundance: few
CDR3aa: CASSLVGPTNEQFF
CDR3nt: TGCGCCAGCAGCTTGGTAGGCCCAACCAATGAGCAGTTCTTC

v_gene: TRBV10-2
j_gene: TRBJ2-3
d_gene: .
abundance: .
CDR3aa: CASSEPGPPGSDTQYF
CDR3nt: TGCGCCAGCAGTGAGCCGGGGCCGCCGGGATCTGATACGCAGTATTTT

v_gene: TRBV11-2
j_gene: TRBJ2-7
d_gene: .
abundance: few
CDR3aa: CASSLGWGAGAYEQYF
CDR3nt: TGTGCCAGCAGCCTAGGATGGGGGGCCGGGGCCTACGAGCAGTACTTC

v_gene: TRBV10-3
j_gene: TRBJ1-1
d_gene: TRBD1
abundance: few
CDR3aa: CAITGDSALWGTEAFF
CDR3nt: TGTGCCATCACCGGGGACAGCGCACTCTGGGGCACTGAAGCTTTCTTT

v_gene: TRBV6-1
j_gene: TRBJ2-2
d_gene: .
abundance: .
CDR3aa: CASSIIKANTGELFF
CDR3nt: TGTGCCAGCAGTATTATTAAAGCGAACACCGGGGAGCTGTTTTTT

v_gene: TRBV2
j_gene: TRBJ2-1
d_gene: .
abundance: .
CDR3aa: CASTEQFF
CDR3nt: TGTGCCAGCACCGAGCAGTTCTTC

v_gene: TRBV6-1
j_gene: TRBJ2-3
d_gene: .
abundance: few
CDR3aa: CASSHTSTDTQYF
CDR3nt: TGTGCCAGCAGTCATACAAGCACAGATACGCAGTATTTT

v_gene: TRBV4-1
j_gene: TRBJ2-7
d_gene: .
abundance: few
CDR3aa: CASSQLTLSYEQYF
CDR3nt: TGCGCCAGCAGCCAACTTACACTATCCTACGAGCAGTACTTC

v_gene: TRBV7-2
j_gene: TRBJ2-5
d_gene: TRBD2
abundance: .
CDR3aa: CASSFSGTRMAETQYF
CDR3nt: TGTGCCAGCAGCTTCTCCGGGACTAGGATGGCAGAGACCCAGTACTTC

v_gene: TRBV4-1
j_gene: TRBJ2-3
d_gene: .
abundance: few
CDR3aa: CASSQEGANWADTQYF
CDR3nt: TGCGCCAGCAGCCAAGAGGGGGCCAATTGGGCAGATACGCAGTATTTT

v_gene: TRBV27
j_gene: TRBJ1-6
d_gene: .
abundance: .
CDR3aa: CASSLGGYSPLHF
CDR3nt: TGTGCCAGCAGTTTAGGGGGCTATTCACCCCTCCACTTT

v_gene: TRBV27
j_gene: TRBJ2-7
d_gene: TRBD2
abundance: .
CDR3aa: CASRPQLAGGPGGSYEQYF
CDR3nt: TGTGCCAGCCGACCCCAACTAGCGGGAGGCCCGGGGGGCTCCTACGAGCAGTACTTC

v_gene: TRBV27
j_gene: TRBJ2-1
d_gene: TRBD2
abundance: few
CDR3aa: CASSLQRGGRNEQFF
CDR3nt: TGTGCCAGCAGTTTACAGCGGGGGGGGAGAAATGAGCAGTTCTTC

v_gene: TRBV4-1
j_gene: TRBJ1-1
d_gene: .
abundance: .
CDR3aa: CASSQEVTMNTEAFF
CDR3nt: TGCGCCAGCAGCCAAGAGGTAACGATGAACACTGAAGCTTTCTTT

v_gene: TRBV7-9
j_gene: TRBJ2-5
d_gene: TRBD2
abundance: .
CDR3aa: CASSLVLAVNYQETQYF
CDR3nt: TGTGCCAGCAGCTTAGTGCTAGCGGTGAATTACCAAGAGACCCAGTACTTC

v_gene: TRBV6-5
j_gene: TRBJ2-6
d_gene: TRBD1
abundance: .
CDR3aa: CASSYGQGLHSGANVLTF
CDR3nt: TGTGCCAGCAGTTACGGACAGGGATTACACTCTGGGGCCAACGTCCTGACTTTC

v_gene: TRBV18
j_gene: TRBJ2-1
d_gene: TRBD1
abundance: .
CDR3aa: CASSLPTGGHNEQFF
CDR3nt: TGTGCCAGCTCCCTACCGACAGGGGGGCACAATGAGCAGTTCTTC

v_gene: TRBV28
j_gene: TRBJ2-3
d_gene: .
abundance: .
CDR3aa: CASKVSRGSFDTQYF
CDR3nt: TGTGCCAGCAAAGTTTCACGAGGGAGTTTCGATACGCAGTATTTT

v_gene: TRBV13
j_gene: TRBJ2-5
d_gene: TRBD2
abundance: .
CDR3aa: CASSLGAGGPGGETQYF
CDR3nt: TGTGCCAGCAGCTTAGGAGCGGGGGGGCCCGGGGGAGAGACCCAGTACTTC

v_gene: TRBV7-8
j_gene: TRBJ2-1
d_gene: TRBD2
abundance: .
CDR3aa: CASSLGTSGRAYNEQFF
CDR3nt: TGTGCCAGCAGCCTCGGGACTAGCGGGAGGGCATACAATGAGCAGTTCTTC

v_gene: TRBV10-3
j_gene: TRBJ2-1
d_gene: .
abundance: .
CDR3aa: CAIMEEGVREQFF
CDR3nt: TGTGCCATCATGGAAGAGGGGGTTCGGGAGCAGTTCTTC

v_gene: TRBV10-3
j_gene: TRBJ2-1
d_gene: TRBD1
abundance: many
CDR3aa: CAIKPGDRESNEQFF
CDR3nt: TGTGCCATAAAGCCCGGGGACAGGGAATCAAATGAGCAGTTCTTC

v_gene: TRBV5-5
j_gene: TRBJ2-5
d_gene: .
abundance: .
CDR3aa: CASSLDWGQAGETQYF
CDR3nt: TGTGCCAGCAGCTTGGATTGGGGGCAGGCTGGGGAGACCCAGTACTTC

v_gene: TRBV18
j_gene: TRBJ2-5
d_gene: .
abundance: few
CDR3aa: CASSQERNQETQYF
CDR3nt: TGTGCCAGCTCACAGGAGCGGAACCAAGAGACCCAGTACTTC

v_gene: TRBV19
j_gene: TRBJ1-5
d_gene: .
abundance: few
CDR3aa: CASTVARGNQPQHF
CDR3nt: TGTGCCAGTACCGTAGCCAGGGGCAATCAGCCCCAGCATTTT

v_gene: TRBV2
j_gene: TRBJ1-5
d_gene: TRBD1
abundance: .
CDR3aa: CASSEAGQGSFGQPQHF
CDR3nt: TGTGCCAGCAGTGAAGCCGGACAGGGCTCCTTCGGTCAGCCCCAGCATTTT

v_gene: TRBV10-3
j_gene: TRBJ1-3
d_gene: .
abundance: few
CDR3aa: CAISESPNGNTIYF
CDR3nt: TGTGCCATCAGTGAGTCTCCGAATGGAAACACCATATATTTT

v_gene: TRBV12-5
j_gene: TRBJ2-5
d_gene: TRBD1
abundance: .
CDR3aa: CASGWGQGKETQYF
CDR3nt: TGTGCTAGTGGTTGGGGACAGGGGAAAGAGACCCAGTACTTC

v_gene: TRBV7-9
j_gene: TRBJ1-2
d_gene: .
abundance: many
CDR3aa: CASSGVETGTNYGYTF
CDR3nt: TGTGCCAGCAGCGGGGTAGAGACAGGAACTAACTATGGCTACACCTTC

v_gene: TRBV12-5
j_gene: TRBJ1-2
d_gene: .
abundance: .
CDR3aa: CASPGKGYGYTF
CDR3nt: TGTGCTAGCCCGGGGAAGGGCTATGGCTACACCTTC

v_gene: TRBV28
j_gene: TRBJ2-7
d_gene: TRBD2
abundance: many
CDR3aa: CASSLLGRMYEQYF
CDR3nt: TGTGCCAGCAGTTTACTCGGGAGGATGTACGAGCAGTACTTC

v_gene: TRBV7-8
j_gene: TRBJ1-5
d_gene: .
abundance: .
CDR3aa: CASSLWWILNQPQHF
CDR3nt: TGTGCCAGCAGCCTCTGGTGGATCCTCAATCAGCCCCAGCATTTT

v_gene: TRBV6-5
j_gene: TRBJ2-1
d_gene: TRBD2
abundance: few
CDR3aa: CASSFSGSRFEQFF
CDR3nt: TGTGCCAGCAGTTTTAGCGGGAGTAGGTTTGAGCAGTTCTTC

v_gene: TRBV6-2/TRBV6-3
j_gene: TRBJ2-3
d_gene: TRBD1
abundance: .
CDR3aa: CASMGQGTDTQYF
CDR3nt: TGTGCCAGCATGGGACAGGGGACGGATACGCAGTATTTT

v_gene: TRBV12-3/TRBV12-4
j_gene: TRBJ2-1
d_gene: TRBD1
abundance: few
CDR3aa: CASSPRDRGLYNEQFF
CDR3nt: TGTGCCAGCAGCCCTAGGGACAGGGGCCTTTACAATGAGCAGTTCTTC

v_gene: TRBV20-1
j_gene: TRBJ2-7
d_gene: TRBD2
abundance: few
CDR3aa: CSATPLAGDSYEQYF
CDR3nt: TGCAGTGCTACTCCCCTAGCGGGGGACTCCTACGAGCAGTACTTC

v_gene: TRBV11-2
j_gene: TRBJ2-2
d_gene: .
abundance: few
CDR3aa: CASSLPRGFTGELFF
CDR3nt: TGTGCCAGCAGCTTACCGAGGGGATTCACCGGGGAGCTGTTTTTT

v_gene: TRBV6-4
j_gene: TRBJ2-1
d_gene: TRBD2
abundance: few
CDR3aa: CASSALGSAGGLNEQFF
CDR3nt: TGTGCCAGCAGTGCTCTGGGATCAGCGGGGGGTCTCAATGAGCAGTTCTTC

v_gene: TRBV4-1
j_gene: TRBJ2-1
d_gene: TRBD2
abundance: .
CDR3aa: CASSQGTSGIYNEQFF
CDR3nt: TGCGCCAGCAGCCAAGGGACTAGCGGGATATACAATGAGCAGTTCTTC

v_gene: TRBV10-3
j_gene: TRBJ2-1
d_gene: .
abundance: many
CDR3aa: CAISDQSRSRNYNEQFF
CDR3nt: TGTGCCATCAGTGACCAGTCCCGATCTCGAAATTACAATGAGCAGTTCTTC

v_gene: TRBV9
j_gene: TRBJ1-2
d_gene: .
abundance: .
CDR3aa: CASSRANSFDLYTF
CDR3nt: TGTGCCAGCAGCAGGGCCAACTCCTTCGATCTCTACACCTTC

v_gene: TRBV20-1
j_gene: TRBJ2-1
d_gene: TRBD2
abundance: few
CDR3aa: CSANGLAEGLYNEQFF
CDR3nt: TGCAGTGCGAATGGACTAGCGGAGGGTCTATACAATGAGCAGTTCTTC

v_gene: TRBV28
j_gene: TRBJ2-2
d_gene: TRBD1
abundance: .
CDR3aa: CASRMGQARTGELFF
CDR3nt: TGTGCCAGCAGGATGGGACAGGCCCGCACCGGGGAGCTGTTTTTT

v_gene: TRBV6-1
j_gene: TRBJ2-3
d_gene: TRBD1
abundance: .
CDR3aa: CASMTGETDTQYF
CDR3nt: TGTGCCAGTATGACAGGGGAGACAGATACGCAGTATTTT

v_gene: TRBV25-1
j_gene: TRBJ2-1
d_gene: .
abundance: few
CDR3aa: CASSTEGEADEQFF
CDR3nt: TGTGCCAGCAGTACCGAGGGGGAGGCGGATGAGCAGTTCTTC

v_gene: TRBV15
j_gene: TRBJ2-2
d_gene: .
abundance: few
CDR3aa: CATSRRLGTGELFF
CDR3nt: TGTGCCACCAGCAGAAGGTTGGGCACCGGGGAGCTGTTTTTT

v_gene: TRBV3-1
j_gene: TRBJ2-3
d_gene: .
abundance: few
CDR3aa: CASSQEEQTYRITDTQYF
CDR3nt: TGTGCCAGCAGCCAAGAAGAACAAACATATCGGATCACAGATACGCAGTATTTT

v_gene: TRBV7-9
j_gene: TRBJ2-1
d_gene: TRBD1
abundance: .
CDR3aa: CASSHTGQGGYNEQFF
CDR3nt: TGTGCCAGCAGCCATACCGGACAGGGCGGCTACAATGAGCAGTTCTTC